This is a list of T cell receptor beta chains from one sample in a study of blood T cell repertoires in COVID-19. Clones were sequenced by immunoSEQ multiplex PCR, and TCRdb holds only the in-frame ones, with some missing. The table records 150,000 to 200,000 clones, 74% of them present only once. The specimen sequenced was peripheral blood. The receptors here all came from a woman at least 80 years old with acute or convalescent COVID-19. The CDR3 runs from the conserved cysteine through the conserved F or W. The order of the fields is J gene, V gene, D gene, CDR3 protein. The D gene is left open where the match is weak.

j_gene: TRBJ2-5
v_gene: TRBV28
d_gene: .
CDR3aa: CASSFGGSQYF

j_gene: TRBJ2-7
v_gene: TRBV14
d_gene: .
CDR3aa: CASSQGLLGYEQYF

j_gene: TRBJ2-1
v_gene: TRBV5-1
d_gene: TRBD1
CDR3aa: CASSFPGGQASSYNEQFF

j_gene: TRBJ1-6
v_gene: TRBV5-1
d_gene: TRBD1
CDR3aa: CASSVGTASNSPLHF

j_gene: TRBJ2-7
v_gene: TRBV28
d_gene: TRBD1
CDR3aa: CASSAGTASYEQYF

j_gene: TRBJ2-5
v_gene: TRBV15
d_gene: TRBD1
CDR3aa: CATSRTGDQETQYF

j_gene: TRBJ2-7
v_gene: TRBV14
d_gene: TRBD1
CDR3aa: CASSTATGPSEQYF

j_gene: TRBJ2-5
v_gene: TRBV5-3
d_gene: TRBD2
CDR3aa: CARSLVLVAGGPGEYF

j_gene: TRBJ1-5
v_gene: TRBV23-1
d_gene: TRBD1
CDR3aa: CARALRGQGQPQHF

j_gene: TRBJ2-2
v_gene: TRBV11-3
d_gene: .
CDR3aa: CASSQPRANTGELFF

j_gene: TRBJ1-1
v_gene: TRBV7-2
d_gene: .
CDR3aa: CASSLNVRRAEAFF

j_gene: TRBJ2-5
v_gene: TRBV7-9
d_gene: .
CDR3aa: CASSLEQGPQETQYF

j_gene: TRBJ1-6
v_gene: TRBV4-1
d_gene: .
CDR3aa: CASSQINQGYNSPLHF

j_gene: TRBJ1-1
v_gene: TRBV2
d_gene: TRBD1
CDR3aa: CASSLQGAWSTEAFF

j_gene: TRBJ2-5
v_gene: TRBV9
d_gene: .
CDR3aa: CASSVQSGNQETQYF

j_gene: TRBJ2-7
v_gene: TRBV11-2
d_gene: TRBD2
CDR3aa: CASSSTTSGHEQYF

j_gene: TRBJ2-5
v_gene: TRBV18
d_gene: .
CDR3aa: CASSPKGQPIMYQETQYF

j_gene: TRBJ2-2
v_gene: TRBV5-1
d_gene: TRBD2
CDR3aa: CASSSGLAGELFF

j_gene: TRBJ2-1
v_gene: TRBV30
d_gene: .
CDR3aa: CAWSKGGGDNEQFF

j_gene: TRBJ1-2
v_gene: TRBV5-1
d_gene: TRBD1
CDR3aa: CASSNTGGEAMSYTF

j_gene: TRBJ2-1
v_gene: TRBV5-1
d_gene: TRBD2
CDR3aa: CASSLVAGLAGGKQFF

j_gene: TRBJ2-1
v_gene: TRBV6-2/TRBV6-3
d_gene: .
CDR3aa: CASSYWQGGSYNEQFF

j_gene: TRBJ2-7
v_gene: TRBV9
d_gene: TRBD2
CDR3aa: CASSVGLAGEYEQYF

j_gene: TRBJ1-4
v_gene: TRBV7-2
d_gene: TRBD1
CDR3aa: CASSARTGSNEKLFF

j_gene: TRBJ2-1
v_gene: TRBV10-1
d_gene: TRBD2
CDR3aa: CASSELADNEQFF

j_gene: TRBJ2-3
v_gene: TRBV7-2
d_gene: TRBD1
CDR3aa: CASSPTGGTDTQYF

j_gene: TRBJ2-5
v_gene: TRBV24-1
d_gene: TRBD1
CDR3aa: CATSEWGQGGEETQYF

j_gene: TRBJ1-6
v_gene: TRBV14
d_gene: .
CDR3aa: CASSQEGRVGSPLHF

j_gene: TRBJ1-3
v_gene: TRBV11-2
d_gene: TRBD1
CDR3aa: CASSLVQGAIGNTIYF

j_gene: TRBJ2-5
v_gene: TRBV10-3
d_gene: .
CDR3aa: CAISEAGQETQYF

j_gene: TRBJ2-3
v_gene: TRBV11-3
d_gene: TRBD2
CDR3aa: CASSFGTSGNTDTQYF

j_gene: TRBJ1-4
v_gene: TRBV5-1
d_gene: TRBD1
CDR3aa: CASSLGQGAFEKLFF

j_gene: TRBJ1-1
v_gene: TRBV6-2/TRBV6-3
d_gene: .
CDR3aa: CASSFTGLNTEAFF

j_gene: TRBJ2-7
v_gene: TRBV19
d_gene: .
CDR3aa: CASSIANRAYEQYF

j_gene: TRBJ1-1
v_gene: TRBV19
d_gene: .
CDR3aa: CASSVEVRGAEAFF

j_gene: TRBJ2-1
v_gene: TRBV5-1
d_gene: .
CDR3aa: CASSLGDKNGYNEQFF

j_gene: TRBJ2-6
v_gene: TRBV2
d_gene: TRBD1
CDR3aa: CASGSGTAGANVLTF

j_gene: TRBJ1-1
v_gene: TRBV10-1
d_gene: .
CDR3aa: CASSAQSITEAFF

j_gene: TRBJ1-5
v_gene: TRBV7-2
d_gene: .
CDR3aa: CASSSQGNQPQHF

j_gene: TRBJ2-3
v_gene: TRBV2
d_gene: .
CDR3aa: CASSVGSDTQYF

j_gene: TRBJ2-1
v_gene: TRBV6-2/TRBV6-3
d_gene: TRBD2
CDR3aa: CASSSIPGLSALDEQFF

j_gene: TRBJ2-2
v_gene: TRBV5-1
d_gene: .
CDR3aa: CASRPTGTGELFF

j_gene: TRBJ1-1
v_gene: TRBV27
d_gene: .
CDR3aa: CASTLREGNTEAFF

j_gene: TRBJ2-7
v_gene: TRBV15
d_gene: TRBD2
CDR3aa: CATSRDTGRGYEQYF